Given below is one TCR beta chain in context. Antigen specificity is unknown. The data were taken from a study of cytomegalovirus exposure and HLA in healthy donors. Primers: 60 Vbeta forward and 13 Jbeta reverse. Authors' analysis steps: Unique TCR beta chains totaled around 86 million in a later count, with roughly 10 million of them shared. The assay was immunoSEQ multiplex PCR, and TCRdb's table has in-frame clones only and misses some. For V, J and clone size, that table is used; D and trimming come from the DNA. This table has over 150,000 clones, nearly 80% appearing once. Whole-study results and caveats: Researchers reportedly found TCR beta sequences accurately predicted most subjects' HLA-A and HLA-B alleles. Rates of TCR association differed by HLA locus in a later analysis, with DRB1 highest and HLA-C lowest.

Donors consisted of healthy bone marrow donors. V lost 5 bases and J lost 0, with 7 bases in between. This CDR3 has 13 amino acids. Germline V CDR1 and CDR2: MNHEY, SVGAGI. The genes are TRBV6-5 and TRBJ1-1; possible D gene TRBD1, 5 bases. The origin of this receptor is a man between 18 and 35 years old in good health and CMV-seropositive. The sequenced material came from PBMCs. CDR3 coding DNA: TGTGCCAGCAGTAGACAGATGAACACTGAAGCTTTCTTT. It yields the protein CASSRQMNTEAFF.